The T cell receptor beta chain described here comes from a study of CD8+ T cells in alopecia areata. As for the study in general: Severity scores in treated patients reflected the percentage of scalp affected.

Germline assignment: CDR1 SGHRS and CDR2 YFSETQ. V lost 2 bases to trimming and J lost 14 bases; unmatched junction nucleotides: 9. The CDR3 runs to 13 residues. cDNA serving as the sequencing template came from extracted, reverse transcribed RNA. Sequencing was performed with immunoSEQ multiplex PCR; in TCRdb, only in-frame clones are kept and a portion is missing. The sample lists about 150,000 clones; roughly 65% were seen once. For this clone: The antigen remains undetermined.

General study points: Shared TCR sequences were less clear between patients than in mice, possibly partly from HLA diversity. Scalp clonality decreased significantly with tofacitinib, and so did expanded CD8+ clones among the top 100.

Described treatment: oral pan-JAK inhibitor, 5-10 mg twice daily. It was from alopecia areata patients that lesional scalp punch biopsies and peripheral blood were collected. This rearrangement joins TRBV5-1 to TRBJ2-1, with TRBD1 matching over 8 bases. The source is a human donor with alopecia areata. This specimen was CD4+ T cells sorted from blood, taken at week 4, from a patient treated with tofacitinib. The CDR3 region is CASSFDNRDRKFF. As DNA, the CDR3 is TGCGCCAGCAGCTTTGATAACCGGGACAGGAAGTTCTTC.